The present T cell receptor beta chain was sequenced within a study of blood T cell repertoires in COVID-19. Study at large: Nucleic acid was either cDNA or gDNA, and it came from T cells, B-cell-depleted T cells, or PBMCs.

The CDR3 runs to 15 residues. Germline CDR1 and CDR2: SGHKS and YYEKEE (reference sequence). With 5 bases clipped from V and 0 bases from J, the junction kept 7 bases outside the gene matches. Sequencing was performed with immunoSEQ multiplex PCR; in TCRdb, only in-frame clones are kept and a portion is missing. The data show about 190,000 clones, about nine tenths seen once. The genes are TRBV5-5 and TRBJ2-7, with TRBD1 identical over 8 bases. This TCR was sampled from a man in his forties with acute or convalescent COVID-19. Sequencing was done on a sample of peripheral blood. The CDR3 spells CASSLHRGASYEQYF. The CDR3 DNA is TGTGCCAGCAGTCTACACAGGGGGGCCTCCTACGAGCAGTACTTC.